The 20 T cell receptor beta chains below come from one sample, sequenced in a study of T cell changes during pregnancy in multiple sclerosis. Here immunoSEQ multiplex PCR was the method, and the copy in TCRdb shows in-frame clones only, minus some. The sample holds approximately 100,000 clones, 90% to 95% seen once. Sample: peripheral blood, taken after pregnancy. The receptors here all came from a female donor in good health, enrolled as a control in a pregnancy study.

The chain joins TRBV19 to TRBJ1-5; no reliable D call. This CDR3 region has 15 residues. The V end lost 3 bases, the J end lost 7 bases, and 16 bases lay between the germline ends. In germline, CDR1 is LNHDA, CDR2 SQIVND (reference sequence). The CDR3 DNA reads TGTGCCAGTAGTATTTGGGCTCGTGTCGACCAGCCCCAGCATTTT. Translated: CASSIWARVDQPQHF.

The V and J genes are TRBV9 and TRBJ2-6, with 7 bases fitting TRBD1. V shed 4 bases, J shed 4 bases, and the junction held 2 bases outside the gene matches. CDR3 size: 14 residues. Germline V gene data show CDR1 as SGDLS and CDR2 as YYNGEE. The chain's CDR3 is CASSTGVGANVLTF. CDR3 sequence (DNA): TGTGCCAGCAGCACAGGGGTCGGGGCCAACGTCCTGACTTTC.

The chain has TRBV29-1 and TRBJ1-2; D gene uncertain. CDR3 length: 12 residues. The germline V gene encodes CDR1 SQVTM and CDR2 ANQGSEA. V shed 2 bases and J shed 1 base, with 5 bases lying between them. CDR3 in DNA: TGCAGCGTTGAAAACAGTAACTATGGCTACACCTTC. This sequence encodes CSVENSNYGYTF.

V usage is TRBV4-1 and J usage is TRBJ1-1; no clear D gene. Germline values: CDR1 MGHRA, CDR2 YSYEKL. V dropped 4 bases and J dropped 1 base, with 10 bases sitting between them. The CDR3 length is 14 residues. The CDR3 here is CASSRERGNTEAFF. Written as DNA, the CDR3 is TGCGCCAGCAGCCGCGAGAGAGGGAACACTGAAGCTTTCTTT.

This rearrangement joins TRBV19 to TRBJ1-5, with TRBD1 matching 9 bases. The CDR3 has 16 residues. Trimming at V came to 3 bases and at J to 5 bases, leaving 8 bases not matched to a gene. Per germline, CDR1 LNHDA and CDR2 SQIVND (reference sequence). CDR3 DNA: TGTGCCAGTAGTATTTCGGGACAGGGTCCTTATCAGCCCCAGCATTTT. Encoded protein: CASSISGQGPYQPQHF.

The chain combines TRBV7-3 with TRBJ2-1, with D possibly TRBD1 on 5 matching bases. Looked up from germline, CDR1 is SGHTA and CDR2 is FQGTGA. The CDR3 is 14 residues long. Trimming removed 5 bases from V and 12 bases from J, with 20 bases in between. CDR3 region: CASSPNGQGIRQFF. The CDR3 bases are TGTGCCAGCAGCCCTAACGGGCAGGGAATAAGGCAGTTCTTC.

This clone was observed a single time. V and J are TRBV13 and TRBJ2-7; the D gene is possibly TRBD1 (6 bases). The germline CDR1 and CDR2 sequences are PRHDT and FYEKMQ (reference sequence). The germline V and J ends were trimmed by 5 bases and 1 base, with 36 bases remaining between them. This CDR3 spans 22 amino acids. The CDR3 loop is CASSLYWDTYQFAESGSYEQYF. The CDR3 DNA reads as TGTGCCAGCAGCCTTTATTGGGACACCTACCAATTTGCGGAGTCAGGGTCCTACGAGCAGTACTTC.

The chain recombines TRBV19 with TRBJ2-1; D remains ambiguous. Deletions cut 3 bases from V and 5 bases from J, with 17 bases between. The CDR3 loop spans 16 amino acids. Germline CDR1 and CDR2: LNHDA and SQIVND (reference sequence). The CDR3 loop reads CASSIWLTTKNNEQFF. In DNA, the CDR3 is TGTGCCAGTAGTATTTGGTTAACAACTAAGAACAATGAGCAGTTCTTC.

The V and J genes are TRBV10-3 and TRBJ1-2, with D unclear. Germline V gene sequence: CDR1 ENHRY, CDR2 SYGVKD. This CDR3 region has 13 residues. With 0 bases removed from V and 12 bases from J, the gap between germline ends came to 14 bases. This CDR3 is CAISESTVGSDTF. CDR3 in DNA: TGTGCCATCAGTGAGTCGACGGTAGGGAGCGACACCTTC.

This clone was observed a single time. Here the CDR3 DNA reads TGTGCCAGCAGTTACTATCAGGGGAAAGAGACCCAGTACTTC. Its protein product is CASSYYQGKETQYF. The rearrangement links TRBV6-5 to TRBJ2-5; tentative D call: TRBD1 (6 bases). V lost 1 base, J lost 3 bases, and 9 bases lay in between. From germline, CDR1 is MNHEY and CDR2 SVGAGI. This CDR3 region has 14 residues.

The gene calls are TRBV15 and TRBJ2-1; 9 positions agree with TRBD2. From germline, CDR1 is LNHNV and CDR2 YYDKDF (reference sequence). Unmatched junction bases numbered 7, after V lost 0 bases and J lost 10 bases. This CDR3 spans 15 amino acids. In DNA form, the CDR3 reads TGTGCCACCAGCAGAGAAGGCGGGGGGGCAGGGGAGCAGTTCTTC. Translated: CATSREGGGAGEQFF.

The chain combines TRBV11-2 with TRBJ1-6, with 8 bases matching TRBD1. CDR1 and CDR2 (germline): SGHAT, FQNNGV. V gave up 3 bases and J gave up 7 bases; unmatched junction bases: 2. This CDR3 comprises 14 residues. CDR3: CASSFPGGNSPLHF. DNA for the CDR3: TGTGCCAGCAGCTTTCCAGGGGGCAATTCACCCCTCCACTTT. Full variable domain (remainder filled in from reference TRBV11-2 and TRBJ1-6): EAGVAQSPRYKIIEKRQSVAFWCNPISGHATLYWYQQILGQGPKLLIQFQNNGVVDDSQLPKDRFSAERLKGVDSTLKIQPAKLEDSAVYLCASSFPGGNSPLHFGNGTRLTVT.

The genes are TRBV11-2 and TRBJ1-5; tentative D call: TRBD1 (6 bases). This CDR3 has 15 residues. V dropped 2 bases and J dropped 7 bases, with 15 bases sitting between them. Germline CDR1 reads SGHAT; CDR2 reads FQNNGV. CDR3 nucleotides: TGTGCCAGCAGCTTAAACCAGGGGTCAGGGCAGCCCCAGCATTTT. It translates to CASSLNQGSGQPQHF. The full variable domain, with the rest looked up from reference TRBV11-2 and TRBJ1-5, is EAGVAQSPRYKIIEKRQSVAFWCNPISGHATLYWYQQILGQGPKLLIQFQNNGVVDDSQLPKDRFSAERLKGVDSTLKIQPAKLEDSAVYLCASSLNQGSGQPQHFGDGTRLSIL.

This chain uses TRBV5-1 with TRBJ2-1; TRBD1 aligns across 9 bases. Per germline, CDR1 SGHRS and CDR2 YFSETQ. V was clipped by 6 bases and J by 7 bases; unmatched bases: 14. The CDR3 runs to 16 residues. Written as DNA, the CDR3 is TGCGCCAGCAAAAATTCCGGGACAGGGAGCATTAATGAGCAGTTCTTC. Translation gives CASKNSGTGSINEQFF.

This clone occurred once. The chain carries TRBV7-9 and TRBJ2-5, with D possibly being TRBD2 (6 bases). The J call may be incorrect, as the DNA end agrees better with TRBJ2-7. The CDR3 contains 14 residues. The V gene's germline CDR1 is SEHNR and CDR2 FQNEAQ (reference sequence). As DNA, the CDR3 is TGTGCCAGCAGCTTCGGGACTTCCTCCTACGAGCAGTACTTC. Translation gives CASSFGTSSYEQYF.

The CDR3 DNA reads as TGTGCCAGCATGAGGGCTTGGACAGATACGCAGTATTTT. This codes for CASMRAWTDTQYF. The chain links TRBV21-1 to TRBJ2-3; the table's D call TRBD2 went unverified against the DNA. TRBV21-1 is tagged as a pseudogene. The CDR3 covers 13 residues.

The DNA for the CDR3 is TGTGCCAGCAGCCGAGGCCCAGAAGAGACCCAGTACTTC. This encodes CASSRGPEETQYF. This chain uses TRBV6-4 with TRBJ2-5; D is ambiguous. The germline V gene has CDR1 MRHNA and CDR2 SNTAGT. This CDR3 contains 13 residues. V was trimmed by 6 bases and J by 3 bases, leaving 11 bases between them.

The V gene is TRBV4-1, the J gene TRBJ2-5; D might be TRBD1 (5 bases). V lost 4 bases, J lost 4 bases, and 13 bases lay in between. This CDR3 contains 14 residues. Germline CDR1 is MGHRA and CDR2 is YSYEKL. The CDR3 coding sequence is TGCGCCAGCAGCCGACTCCAAAGGGGAGAGACCCAGTACTTC. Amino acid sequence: CASSRLQRGETQYF.

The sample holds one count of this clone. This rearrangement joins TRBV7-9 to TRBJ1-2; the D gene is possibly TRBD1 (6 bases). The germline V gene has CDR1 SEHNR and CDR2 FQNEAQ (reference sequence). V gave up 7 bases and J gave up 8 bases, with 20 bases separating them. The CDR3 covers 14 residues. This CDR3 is CASTTTEGDWGYTF. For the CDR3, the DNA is TGTGCCAGCACCACGACAGAGGGGGATTGGGGCTACACCTTC. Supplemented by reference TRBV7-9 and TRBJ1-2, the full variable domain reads DTGVSQNPRHKITKRGQNVTFRCDPISEHNRLYWYRQTLGQGPEFLTYFQNEAQLEKSRLLSDRFSAERPKGSFSTLEIQRTEQGDSAMYLCASTTTEGDWGYTFGSGTRLTVV.

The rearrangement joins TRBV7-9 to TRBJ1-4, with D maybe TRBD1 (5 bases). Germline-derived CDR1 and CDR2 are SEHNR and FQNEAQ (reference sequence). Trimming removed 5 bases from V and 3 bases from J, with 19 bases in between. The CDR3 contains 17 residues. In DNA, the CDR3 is TGTGCCAGCAGCCCCGGGCGTGGGGCCGCCTCTAATGAAAAACTGTTTTTT. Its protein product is CASSPGRGAASNEKLFF.